Presented here are 5 T cell receptor beta chains from one specimen sequenced in a study of T cell responses to AZD1222 COVID-19 vaccine. Repertoires were generated with immunoSEQ multiplex PCR, while TCRdb's copy carries only in-frame clones and drops some. This table has roughly 180,000 clones, roughly nine tenths appearing once. The sample consisted of peripheral blood, taken on day 0 of AZD1222 vaccination. The source is an adult in good health.

This chain joins TRBV9 and TRBJ1-1; a weak D match, TRBD1 (5 bases). CDR3 length: 14 amino acids. Germline lookup yields CDR1 SGDLS and CDR2 YYNGEE. The germline V and J ends were trimmed by 2 bases and 1 base, with 9 bases remaining between them. The CDR3, as DNA: TGTGCCAGCAGCGTGAGAGGGGAGAACACTGAAGCTTTCTTT. Translation gives CASSVRGENTEAFF.

The V call is TRBV9, the J call TRBJ2-7; 7 nucleotides line up with TRBD1. This CDR3 has 14 amino acids. Looked up from germline, CDR1 is SGDLS and CDR2 is YYNGEE. V shed 3 bases and J 5 bases; nucleotides not matched to a gene: 8. The CDR3, as DNA: TGTGCCAGCAGCGCCCGGGACAGTTTCCACGAGCAGTACTTC. Its protein is CASSARDSFHEQYF.

This clone was seen a handful of times. The V call is TRBV6-2 or TRBV6-3, the J call TRBJ1-1; no definite D call. Germline-derived CDR1 and CDR2 are MNHEY and SVGEGT. The CDR3 has 13 residues. V was cut by 0 bases and J by 5 bases, with 7 bases left in between. CDR3 sequence reads: CASSYSPGTEAFF. In nucleotides, the CDR3 is TGTGCCAGCAGTTACTCTCCGGGGACTGAAGCTTTCTTT.

V gene TRBV19 combines with J gene TRBJ1-3; D is possibly TRBD1 (6 bases). Between the trimmed V and J ends, which lost 8 bases and 4 bases, there was a span of 15 bases. The germline gives CDR1 LNHDA, CDR2 SQIVND (reference sequence). This CDR3 has 14 residues. The DNA of the CDR3 is TGTGCCAGTCGGTATGGGGGCTCCGGAAACACCATATATTTT. It is translated as CASRYGGSGNTIYF.

The CDR3 sequence: CASSLIGRDEQYF. The CDR3 DNA follows: TGTGCCAGCAGCTTGATAGGGCGGGACGAGCAGTACTTC. The chain links TRBV11-2 to TRBJ2-7; TRBD2 is a possible D gene (5 bases). The CDR3 extends over 13 amino acids. Germline V gives CDR1 SGHAT, CDR2 FQNNGV. V lost 3 bases, J lost 5 bases, and 11 bases lay in between.